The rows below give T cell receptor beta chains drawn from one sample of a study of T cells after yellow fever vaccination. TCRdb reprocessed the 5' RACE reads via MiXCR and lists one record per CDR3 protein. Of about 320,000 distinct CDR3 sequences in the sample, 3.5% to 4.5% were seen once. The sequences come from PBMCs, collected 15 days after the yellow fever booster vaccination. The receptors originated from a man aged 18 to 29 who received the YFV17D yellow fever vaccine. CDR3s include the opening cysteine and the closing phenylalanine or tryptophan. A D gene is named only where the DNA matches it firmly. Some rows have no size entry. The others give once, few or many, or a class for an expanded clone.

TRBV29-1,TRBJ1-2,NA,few,TGCAGCGTTGAGGGCAGAGGCTACAGTGGTCGCTATGGCTACACCTTC,CSVEGRGYSGRYGYTF
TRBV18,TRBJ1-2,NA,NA,TGTGCCAGCTCACCTCGCCTTAACTATGGCTACACCTTC,CASSPRLNYGYTF
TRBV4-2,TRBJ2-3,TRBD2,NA,TGTGCCAGCAGCCAAAGGAGCGGGGTCCCTGATACGCAGTATTTT,CASSQRSGVPDTQYF
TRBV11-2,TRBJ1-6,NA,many,TGTGCCAGCAGCCCACAAGTCCTTGGGAATTCACCCCTCCACTTT,CASSPQVLGNSPLHF
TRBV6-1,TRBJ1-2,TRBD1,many,TGTGCCAGCAGTGTCGACAGGGATAGATATGGCTACACCTTC,CASSVDRDRYGYTF
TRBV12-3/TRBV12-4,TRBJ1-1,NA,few,TGTGCCAGCAGTCCGGGGACGTCTCTGAACACTGAAGCTTTCTTT,CASSPGTSLNTEAFF
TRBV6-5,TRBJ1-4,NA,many,TGTGCCAGCAGTTTTGCAAGAAATGAAAAACTGTTTTTT,CASSFARNEKLFF
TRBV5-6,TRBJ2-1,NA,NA,TGTGCCAGCAGCTCGCCCCGACGGAGCAATGAGCAGTTCTTC,CASSSPRRSNEQFF
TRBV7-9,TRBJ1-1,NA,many,TGTGCCGACAACCCTCTGTTCGAGAACACTGAAGCTTTCTTT,CADNPLFENTEAFF
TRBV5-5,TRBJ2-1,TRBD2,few,TGTGCCAGTACTGAAGCGGGGGTATCTTACAATGAGCAGTTCTTC,CASTEAGVSYNEQFF
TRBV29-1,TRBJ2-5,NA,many,TGCAGCGTTGGGACACTGGAGACCCAGTACTTC,CSVGTLETQYF
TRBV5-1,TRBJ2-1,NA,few,TGCGCCAGCAGCTCCCGGGACAATGAGGGTGAGCAGTTCTTC,CASSSRDNEGEQFF
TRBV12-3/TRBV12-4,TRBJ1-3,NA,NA,TGTGCCAGCGCCTCACTCATGTCTGGAAACACCATATATTTT,CASASLMSGNTIYF
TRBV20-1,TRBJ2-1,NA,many,TGCAGTGCTAGTCCTCCTCAGGGGGCGGGGGGAAGCGGTGAGCAGTTCTTC,CSASPPQGAGGSGEQFF
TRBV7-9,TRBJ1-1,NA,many,TGTGCCAGCTTCCCGTTAGGGGGGGCAAACACTGAAGCTTTCTTT,CASFPLGGANTEAFF
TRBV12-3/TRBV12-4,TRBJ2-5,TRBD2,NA,TGTGCCAGCAGTTTAACTAGCGGGGGGCTCCAAGAGACCCAGTACTTC,CASSLTSGGLQETQYF
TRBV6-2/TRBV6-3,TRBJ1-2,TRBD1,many,TGTGCCAGCACCGAACCCAGGGGGAACTATGGCTACACCTTC,CASTEPRGNYGYTF
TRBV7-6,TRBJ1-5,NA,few,TGTGCCAGCAGCGAGAACCACAATCAGCCCCAGCATTTT,CASSENHNQPQHF
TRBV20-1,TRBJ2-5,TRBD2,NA,TGCAGTCCATGGACTAGCGGGGGGGAAGAGACCCAGTACTTC,CSPWTSGGEETQYF
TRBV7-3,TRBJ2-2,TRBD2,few,TGTGCCAGCAGCTTAATTGCTAGCGGGGGCGCCGGGGAGCTGTTTTTT,CASSLIASGGAGELFF
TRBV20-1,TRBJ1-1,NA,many,TGCAGTGCTAGAGATCGGGGACTCGGTGAAGCTTTCTTT,CSARDRGLGEAFF
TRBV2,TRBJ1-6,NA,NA,TGTGCCAGCAGTGTTGTCGGCGGACAAAATTCACCCCTCCACTTT,CASSVVGGQNSPLHF
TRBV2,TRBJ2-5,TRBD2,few,TGTGCCAGCAGGGGGAGGGCATGGTACCAAGAGACCCAGTACTTC,CASRGRAWYQETQYF
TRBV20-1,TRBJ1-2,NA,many,TGCAGTGCTAGCCGACAGTCGCCCTATGGCTACACCTTC,CSASRQSPYGYTF
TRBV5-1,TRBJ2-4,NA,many,TGCGCCAGCACATCGGGGGGCTTCGACATTCAGTACTTC,CASTSGGFDIQYF
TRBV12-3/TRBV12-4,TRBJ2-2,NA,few,TGTGCCAGCAGTGGGGGTAGAACCGGGGAGCTGTTTTTT,CASSGGRTGELFF
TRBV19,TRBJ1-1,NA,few,TGTGCCAGTAGTATAGTGTCGAACACTGAAGCTTTCTTT,CASSIVSNTEAFF
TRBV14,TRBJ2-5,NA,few,TGTGCCAGCAGCCAAGAACAAGGGTACCAAGAGACCCAGTACTTC,CASSQEQGYQETQYF
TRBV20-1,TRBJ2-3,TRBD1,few,TGCAGTGTCCCGGACAGGGCGGATACGCAGTATTTT,CSVPDRADTQYF